This passage covers 4 T cell receptor beta chains from one sample sequenced in a study of neurological immune-mediated disorders (dated by TCRdb to about 2019). Interpreted using the paper, the time point label stands for: longitudinal time-point 2. Library construction relied on 5' RACE. The listed sequencing device is Illumina HiSeq 2500. TCRdb ran its own pipeline on the public reads, namely fastp trimming at Q25 and MiXCR clone calling, and kept in-frame beta chains. Merged by CDR3 protein, the rows form single entries marked with the most common genes and DNA. Counted in this sample were approximately 80,000 distinct CDR3 sequences; 5.8% of them appeared once. Roughly 8.6% of the sample lies in the top ten. The sequenced material came from PBMCs. The receptors were gathered from a woman in her fifties or sixties with multiple sclerosis.

The genes are TRBV27 and TRBJ2-5; D gene uncertain. The CDR3 extends over 13 amino acids. Trimming left V 5 bases short and J 0 bases short, with 7 bases between. Germline CDR1 reads MNHEY; CDR2 reads SMNVEV (reference sequence). In nucleotides, the CDR3 is TGTGCCAGCAGTCCCACGTACCAAGAGACCCAGTACTTC. It specifies CASSPTYQETQYF.

This clonotype was counted ten times or more. This sequence joins TRBV20-1 and TRBJ1-5; no clear D gene. There are 14 residues in the CDR3. The germline gives CDR1 DFQATT, CDR2 SNEGSKA (reference sequence). V was clipped by 3 bases and J by 3 bases, with 12 bases between them. For the CDR3, the DNA is TGCAGTGCTAGGAATTCGAGGAACAATCAGCCCCAGCATTTT. Residues: CSARNSRNNQPQHF.

Many counts were recorded for this clonotype. The rearrangement uses TRBV5-1 and TRBJ2-6; 12 nucleotides match TRBD1. CDR3 length: 17 residues. The germline V gene encodes CDR1 SGHRS and CDR2 YFSETQ. V lost 3 bases, J lost 2 bases, and 3 bases stayed unmatched. CDR3 nucleotide sequence: TGCGCCAGCAGCTCGGGACAGGGGGCGACTGGGGCCAACGTCCTGACTTTC. Translation gives CASSSGQGATGANVLTF.

This clonotype was observed many times. The chain is built from TRBV5-1 and TRBJ1-2; 8 nucleotides agree with TRBD1. Germline V CDR1 and CDR2: SGHRS, YFSETQ. The V and J ends lost 3 bases and 4 bases, in that order; junction bases with no gene match: 8. The CDR3 length is 15 residues. The chain's CDR3 is CASSSGTGPLYGYTF. CDR3 DNA: TGCGCCAGCAGCTCCGGGACAGGCCCGCTCTATGGCTACACCTTC.